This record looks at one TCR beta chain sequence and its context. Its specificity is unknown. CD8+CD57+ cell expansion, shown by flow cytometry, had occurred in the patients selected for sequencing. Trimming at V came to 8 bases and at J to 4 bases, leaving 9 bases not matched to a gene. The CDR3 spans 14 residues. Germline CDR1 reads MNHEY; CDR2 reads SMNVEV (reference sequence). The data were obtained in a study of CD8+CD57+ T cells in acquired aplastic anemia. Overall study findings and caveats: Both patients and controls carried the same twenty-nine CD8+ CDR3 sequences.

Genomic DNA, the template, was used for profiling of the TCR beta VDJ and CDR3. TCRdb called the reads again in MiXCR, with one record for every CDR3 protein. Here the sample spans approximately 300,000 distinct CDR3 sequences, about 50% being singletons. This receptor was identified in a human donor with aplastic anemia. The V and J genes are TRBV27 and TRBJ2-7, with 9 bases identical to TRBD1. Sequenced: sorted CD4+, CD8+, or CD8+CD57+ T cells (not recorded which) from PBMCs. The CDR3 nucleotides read TGTGCCAGCGGTGGACAGGGGAGCGGTTACGAGCAGTACTTC. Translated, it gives CASGGQGSGYEQYF.